Presented here are 24 T cell receptor beta chains from one specimen sequenced in a study of shared clonotypes between healthy human individuals. Profiled with immunoSEQ multiplex PCR; TCRdb holds only in-frame clones, not every one. The table shows approximately 2,200,000 clones, with more than 85% occurring only once. Naive CD8 populations comprised CD45RO-negative cells positively selected for CCR7, excluding terminally differentiated effector memory CD45RA+ cells. What was sequenced was naive CD8+ T cells from PBMCs. Receptor source: a man aged 18 to 30 in good health. Some clones in this sample may be carry-over from other donors' samples.

The V and J genes are TRBV5-1 and TRBJ2-7, with D tentatively TRBD1 (6 bases). Trimming cost V 2 bases and J 2 bases, with 14 bases left between them. Looked up from germline, CDR1 is SGHRS and CDR2 is YFSETQ. This CDR3 spans 15 amino acids. The CDR3 nucleotides read TGCGCCAGCAGCTTAAATATCAGGACAGCCTACGAGCAGTACTTC. Translated: CASSLNIRTAYEQYF.

V is TRBV6-5 and J is TRBJ1-1; D is possibly TRBD1 (5 bases). The V gene lost 5 bases and the J gene lost 7 bases, with 14 bases spanning the gap. This CDR3 is built from 13 residues. CDR1 and CDR2 (germline): MNHEY, SVGAGI. The CDR3, as DNA: TGTGCCAGCAGTGACAGCGTGGGCATTGAAGCTTTCTTT. Translating gives CASSDSVGIEAFF.

J is TRBJ2-1 and V is TRBV7-8; TRBD2 matches 8 bases. The V gene end was trimmed by 5 bases and the J gene end by 0 bases; junction bases not matched to a gene: 3. The CDR3 is 15 residues long. Germline loops: CDR1 SGHVS, CDR2 FQNEAQ. The CDR3 reads CASSIGTSSYNEQFF. The CDR3 region has the DNA TGTGCCAGCAGCATCGGGACTAGCTCCTACAATGAGCAGTTCTTC. Supplemented by reference TRBV7-8 and TRBJ2-1, the full variable domain reads GAGVSQSPRYKVAKRGQDVALRCDPISGHVSLFWYQQALGQGPEFLTYFQNEAQLDKSGLPSDRFFAERPEGSVSTLKIQRTQQEDSAVYLCASSIGTSSYNEQFFGPGTRLTVL.

CDR3 coding DNA: TGTGCCAGCAGCCGGGACGGAATGACGAGCGGGCCCCAGCATTTT. Translation: CASSRDGMTSGPQHF. The genes are TRBV7-9 and TRBJ1-5; maybe TRBD1 (5 bases). Trimming stripped 5 bases from V and 9 bases from J, with 20 bases between. The CDR3 spans 15 residues. CDR1 and CDR2 (germline): SEHNR, FQNEAQ (reference sequence).

V gene TRBV29-1 combines with J gene TRBJ2-1; D is ambiguous. V shed 7 bases and J shed 15 bases, with 19 bases lying between them. This CDR3 is built from 11 residues. Germline V lookup: CDR1 SQVTM, CDR2 ANQGSEA. The CDR3 reads CSGHLGTVGFF. The CDR3 bases are TGCAGCGGCCACCTGGGCACTGTGGGGTTCTTC.

As concerns this clone: Germline and junction disagree at one end, which may indicate a read error. The CDR3 DNA reads TGCAGCGTTCAAGAAAAGGCCTACGAGCAGTACTTC. Its translation is CSVQEKAYEQYF. The rearrangement joins TRBV29-1 to TRBJ2-7, with D uncertain. CDR1 SQVTM and CDR2 ANQGSEA come from the germline V gene. CDR3 size: 12 residues.

The gene calls are TRBV7-9 and TRBJ2-7; TRBD2 agrees at 7 bases. Trimming removed 5 bases from V and 0 bases from J; junction bases left unmatched: 19. The germline CDR1 and CDR2 sequences are SEHNR and FQNEAQ (reference sequence). The CDR3 runs to 19 residues. The CDR3 loop reads CASSQGGEFSAGRSYEQYF. The CDR3 nucleotides read TGTGCCAGCAGCCAGGGAGGGGAATTCTCTGCGGGCCGCTCCTACGAGCAGTACTTC.

V usage is TRBV7-2 and J usage is TRBJ2-3; D unresolved. The CDR3 contains 15 residues. In germline, CDR1 is SGHTA, CDR2 FQGNSA. V shed 8 bases and J shed 2 bases, with 17 bases lying between them. The CDR3 loop reads CASLPSRSSTDTQYF. CDR3 nucleotide sequence: TGTGCCAGCCTACCGTCACGGAGCTCCACAGATACGCAGTATTTT.

Worth noting for this clone: The sample carries other DNA sequences with the same CDR3. The chain couples TRBV4-1 to TRBJ2-7; no definite D call. This CDR3 is 13 amino acids long. Trimming took off 1 base at V and 4 bases at J, with 8 bases between the two ends. Germline CDR1 reads MGHRA; CDR2 reads YSYEKL. CDR3 nucleotide sequence: TGCGCCAGCAGCCAAGTTGTGGCTTACGAGCAGTACTTC. This encodes CASSQVVAYEQYF.

J is TRBJ2-7 and V is TRBV6-1, with D tentatively TRBD1 (5 bases). Germline V gene lookup returns CDR1 MNHNS and CDR2 SASEGT. This CDR3 spans 13 amino acids. The V and J ends lost 3 bases and 5 bases respectively, with 11 bases between them. The CDR3 bases are TGTGCCAGCAGTGACAGGGTTTTCAACGAGCAGTACTTC. Its protein product is CASSDRVFNEQYF.

The rearrangement uses TRBV9 and TRBJ1-2, with no clear D. V was cut by 0 bases and J by 10 bases, with 22 bases left in between. Germline loops: CDR1 SGDLS, CDR2 YYNGEE. This CDR3 comprises 16 residues. The CDR3 coding sequence is TGTGCCAGCAGCGTAGACTTGGAGACCGGGTGGGTACACTACACCTTC. Translated, it gives CASSVDLETGWVHYTF.

The V gene is TRBV6-1, the J gene TRBJ1-4, with 10 bases matching TRBD1. This CDR3 has 15 amino acids. Trimming took 6 bases from V and 6 from J; bases not matched to a gene: 7. Per the germline V gene, CDR1 is MNHNS and CDR2 is SASEGT. CDR3 DNA: TGTGCCAGCAGATTAATAGGGACAGGGGATGAAAAACTGTTTTTT. This encodes CASRLIGTGDEKLFF.

The chain joins TRBV5-4 to TRBJ2-1; D unresolved. Trimming took off 4 bases at V and 9 bases at J, with 11 bases between the two ends. Germline CDR1 is SGHNT and CDR2 is YYREEE (reference sequence). CDR3 length equals 12 residues. The CDR3 reads CASSGELFEQFF. The CDR3 region has the DNA TGTGCCAGCAGCGGTGAGCTTTTTGAGCAGTTCTTC.

This chain joins TRBV7-8 and TRBJ2-5; 15 bases line up with TRBD2. This CDR3 is built from 20 residues. Germline assignment: CDR1 SGHVS and CDR2 FQNEAQ. The V segment lost 1 base and the J segment 1 base; nucleotides outside the gene matches: 10. As DNA, the CDR3 is TGTGCCAGCAGCTTAGTCCCCTCGGGACTAGCGGGAGGTATCCAAGAGACCCAGTACTTC. Translating gives CASSLVPSGLAGGIQETQYF.

The gene calls are TRBV13 and TRBJ1-1; 8 nucleotides line up with TRBD1. The germline V gene has CDR1 PRHDT and CDR2 FYEKMQ (reference sequence). The CDR3 covers 13 residues. The ends lost 0 bases at V and 8 bases at J; junction bases unmatched: 2. The CDR3 sequence is CASSLGRDREAFF. CDR3 nucleotides: TGTGCCAGCAGCTTAGGCCGGGACAGGGAAGCTTTCTTT.

The CDR3 loop is CASSPGLAGVETQYF. CDR3 DNA sequence: TGTGCCAGCAGCCCCGGACTAGCGGGAGTAGAGACCCAGTACTTC. V usage is TRBV13 and J usage is TRBJ2-5; 13 bases are shared with TRBD2. Germline values: CDR1 PRHDT, CDR2 FYEKMQ (reference sequence). With 5 bases clipped from V and 4 bases from J, the junction kept 4 bases outside the gene matches. The CDR3 has 15 residues. Full variable domain (missing parts from reference TRBV13 and TRBJ2-5): AAGVIQSPRHLIKEKRETATLKCYPIPRHDTVYWYQQGPGQDPQFLISFYEKMQSDKGSIPDRFSAQQFSDYHSELNMSSLELGDSALYFCASSPGLAGVETQYFGPGTRLLVL.

V usage is TRBV5-4 and J usage is TRBJ2-7; 8 nucleotides align to TRBD1. Germline CDR1 SGHNT, CDR2 YYREEE (reference sequence). The CDR3 is made up of 13 amino acids. J lost 6 bases, V lost 0 bases, and 2 bases had no gene match. CDR3 region: CASSLGTGGEQYF. CDR3 in DNA: TGTGCCAGCAGCTTGGGAACAGGGGGCGAGCAGTACTTC. The variable domain in full, completed from reference TRBV5-4 and TRBJ2-7, reads ETGVTQSPTHLIKTRGQQVTLRCSSQSGHNTVSWYQQALGQGPQFIFQYYREEENGRGNFPPRFSGLQFPNYSSELNVNALELDDSALYLCASSLGTGGEQYFGPGTRLTVT.

This chain connects TRBV6-5 to TRBJ2-7, with 12 bases lining up with TRBD2. Germline CDR1 MNHEY, CDR2 SVGAGI. V shed 6 bases and J 3 bases; nucleotides not matched to a gene: 6. This CDR3 region has 15 residues. CDR3 nucleotide sequence: TGTGCCAGCAGCCCTGGACTAGCGGGGATCTACGAGCAGTACTTC. Its translation: CASSPGLAGIYEQYF.

This clone was seen a few times. This sample includes further DNA sequences coding for the same CDR3. The V call is TRBV6-1, the J call TRBJ1-5; TRBD1 aligns across 9 bases. Trimming took 6 bases from V and 3 from J; bases not matched to a gene: 3. The CDR3 extends over 14 amino acids. Germline V gene sequence: CDR1 MNHNS, CDR2 SASEGT. The CDR3 sequence is CASRRTGDNQPQHF. For the CDR3, the DNA is TGTGCCAGCAGGCGGACAGGGGACAATCAGCCCCAGCATTTT.

The chain joins TRBV11-3 to TRBJ2-3; D unclear. Between the trimmed V and J ends, which lost 4 bases and 2 bases, there was a span of 10 bases. There are 14 residues in the CDR3. The germline CDR1 and CDR2 sequences are SGHNT and YENEEA. DNA for the CDR3: TGTGCCAGCAGCTCCCCGGCCGACACAGATACGCAGTATTTT. Protein sequence: CASSSPADTDTQYF.

The chain is built from TRBV18 and TRBJ1-2, with no clear D. The ends were cut back, 2 bases at V and 8 bases at J, with 15 bases in the middle. Germline CDR1 KGHSH, CDR2 LQKENI. The CDR3 runs 14 residues. In DNA, the CDR3 is TGTGCCAGCTCACCAGAGAGGTTCACGAGAGGCTACACCTTC. This translates into CASSPERFTRGYTF.

Comment on this clone: Other DNA sequences from this sample encode an identical CDR3 as well. The V gene is TRBV9, the J gene TRBJ2-1, with 8 nucleotides matching TRBD2. In germline, CDR1 is SGDLS, CDR2 YYNGEE. V was pared by 4 bases and J by 6 bases, with 6 bases of the junction left unmatched. The CDR3 contains 14 residues. CDR3 in amino acids: CASSPSGRVNEQFF. As DNA, the CDR3 is TGTGCCAGCAGCCCAAGCGGGAGAGTCAATGAGCAGTTCTTC. Complete variable domain (other parts from reference TRBV9 and TRBJ2-1): DSGVTQTPKHLITATGQRVTLRCSPRSGDLSVYWYQQSLDQGLQFLIQYYNGEERAKGNILERFSAQQFPDLHSELNLSSLELGDSALYFCASSPSGRVNEQFFGPGTRLTVL.

This chain joins TRBV6-4 and TRBJ2-7, with D hard to call. This CDR3 is 12 amino acids long. Germline-derived CDR1 and CDR2 are MRHNA and SNTAGT. The V end was cut by 2 bases, the J end by 6 bases, with 8 bases between. In nucleotides, the CDR3 is TGTGCCAGCAGTGACGGAGACACCGAGCAGTACTTC. Translated: CASSDGDTEQYF.

The chain uses TRBV6-5 and TRBJ1-5, with D possibly being TRBD1 (6 bases). This CDR3 comprises 15 residues. Germline CDR1 is MNHEY and CDR2 is SVGAGI. With 4 bases removed from V and 0 bases from J, the gap between germline ends came to 10 bases. The CDR3 here is CASSSTGNSNQPQHF. DNA of the CDR3: TGTGCCAGCAGTTCAACAGGGAATAGCAATCAGCCCCAGCATTTT.